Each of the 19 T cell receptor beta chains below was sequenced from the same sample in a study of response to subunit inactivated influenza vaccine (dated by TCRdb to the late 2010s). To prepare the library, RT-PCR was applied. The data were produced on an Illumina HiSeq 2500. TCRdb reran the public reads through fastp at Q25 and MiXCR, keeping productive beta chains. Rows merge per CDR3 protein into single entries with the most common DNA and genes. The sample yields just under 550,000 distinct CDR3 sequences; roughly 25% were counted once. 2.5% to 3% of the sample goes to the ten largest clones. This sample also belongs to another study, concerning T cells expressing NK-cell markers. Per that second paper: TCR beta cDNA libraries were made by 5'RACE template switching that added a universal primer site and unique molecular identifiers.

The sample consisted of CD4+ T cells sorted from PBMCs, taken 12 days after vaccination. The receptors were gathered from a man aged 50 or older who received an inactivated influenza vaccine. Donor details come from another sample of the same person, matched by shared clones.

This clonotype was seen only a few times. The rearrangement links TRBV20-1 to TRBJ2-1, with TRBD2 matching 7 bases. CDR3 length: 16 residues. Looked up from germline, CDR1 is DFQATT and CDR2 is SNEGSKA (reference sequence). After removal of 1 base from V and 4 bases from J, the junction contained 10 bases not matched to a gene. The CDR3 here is CSARALPSGTYNEQFF. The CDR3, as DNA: TGCAGTGCTAGAGCTCTTCCTAGCGGTACATACAATGAGCAGTTCTTC.

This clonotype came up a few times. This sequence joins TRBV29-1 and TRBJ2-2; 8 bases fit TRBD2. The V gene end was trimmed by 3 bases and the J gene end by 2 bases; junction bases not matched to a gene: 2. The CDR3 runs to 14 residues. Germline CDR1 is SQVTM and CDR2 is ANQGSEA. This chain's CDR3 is CSVDLAGNTGELFF. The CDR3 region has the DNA TGCAGCGTTGACCTAGCGGGCAACACCGGGGAGCTGTTTTTT.

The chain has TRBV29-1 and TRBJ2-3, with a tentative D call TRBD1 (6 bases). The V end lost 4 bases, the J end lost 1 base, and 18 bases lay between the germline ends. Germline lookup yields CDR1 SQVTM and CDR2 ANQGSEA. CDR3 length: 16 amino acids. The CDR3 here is CSVVQGPLIRTDTQYF. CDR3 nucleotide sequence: TGCAGCGTTGTACAGGGACCCCTCATCCGCACAGATACGCAGTATTTT.

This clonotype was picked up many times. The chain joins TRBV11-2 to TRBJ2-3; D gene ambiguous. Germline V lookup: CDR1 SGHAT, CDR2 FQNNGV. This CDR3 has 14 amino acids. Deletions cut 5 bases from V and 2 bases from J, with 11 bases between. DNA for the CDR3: TGTGCCAGCAGCCTAGGGCAGTTCACAGATACGCAGTATTTT. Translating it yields CASSLGQFTDTQYF.

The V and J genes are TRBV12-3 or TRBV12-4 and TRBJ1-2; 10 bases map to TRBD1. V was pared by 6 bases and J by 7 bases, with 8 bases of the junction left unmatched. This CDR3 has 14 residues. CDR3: CASRPTGGAGGYTF. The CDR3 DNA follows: TGTGCCAGCAGACCGACAGGGGGCGCGGGTGGCTACACCTTC.

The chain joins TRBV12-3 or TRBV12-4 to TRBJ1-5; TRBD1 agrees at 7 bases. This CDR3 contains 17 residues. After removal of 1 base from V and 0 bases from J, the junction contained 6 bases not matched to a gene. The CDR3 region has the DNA TGTGCCAGCAGTTTAGACAGGGGAGGTAATAGCAATCAGCCCCAGCATTTT. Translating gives CASSLDRGGNSNQPQHF.

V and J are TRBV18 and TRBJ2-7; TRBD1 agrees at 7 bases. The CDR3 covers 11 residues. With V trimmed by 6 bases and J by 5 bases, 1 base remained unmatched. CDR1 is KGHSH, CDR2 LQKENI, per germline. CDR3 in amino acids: CASSQGDEQYF. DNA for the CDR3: TGTGCCAGCTCTCAGGGGGACGAGCAGTACTTC. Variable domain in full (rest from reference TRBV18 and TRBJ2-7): NAGVMQNPRHLVRRRGQEARLRCSPMKGHSHVYWYRQLPEEGLKFMVYLQKENIIDESGMPKERFSAEFPKEGPSILRIQQVVRGDSAAYFCASSQGDEQYFGPGTRLTVT.

The CDR3 nucleotides read TGCGCCAGCTCTATGGGTCCAGGGGACCCATTATACGAGCAGTACTTC. Protein sequence: CASSMGPGDPLYEQYF. V and J are TRBV4-1 and TRBJ2-7; D perhaps matches TRBD1 (6 bases). CDR3 size: 16 residues. Per germline, CDR1 MGHRA and CDR2 YSYEKL. V shed 8 bases and J shed 4 bases, with 24 bases lying between them.

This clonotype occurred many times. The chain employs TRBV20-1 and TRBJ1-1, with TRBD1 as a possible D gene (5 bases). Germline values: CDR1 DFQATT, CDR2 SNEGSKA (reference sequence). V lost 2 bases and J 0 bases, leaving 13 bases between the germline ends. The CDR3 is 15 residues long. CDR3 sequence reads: CSARKPEGLNTEAFF. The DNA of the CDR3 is TGCAGTGCTAGAAAACCCGAGGGGTTGAACACTGAAGCTTTCTTT.

In DNA, the CDR3 is TGTGCCAGTAGTATCTCGGGGCTATCGGAAAAACTGTTTTTT. The encoded protein is CASSISGLSEKLFF. This chain connects TRBV19 to TRBJ1-4, with D possibly being TRBD1 (5 bases). The CDR3 covers 14 residues. V dropped 3 bases and J dropped 8 bases, with 13 bases sitting between them. Germline CDR1 is LNHDA and CDR2 is SQIVND (reference sequence).

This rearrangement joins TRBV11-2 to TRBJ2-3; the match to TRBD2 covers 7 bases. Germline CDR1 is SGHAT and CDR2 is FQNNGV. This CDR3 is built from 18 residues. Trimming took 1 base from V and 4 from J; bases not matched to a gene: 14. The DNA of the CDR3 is TGTGCCAGCAGCTTAGTATCAATGGGCGGGGGTCCCGCAGATACGCAGTATTTT. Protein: CASSLVSMGGGPADTQYF.

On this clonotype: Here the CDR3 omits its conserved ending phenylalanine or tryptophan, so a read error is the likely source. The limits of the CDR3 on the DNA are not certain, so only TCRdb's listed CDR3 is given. CDR3 protein: CASSLVSGLAFL. The chain carries TRBV7-9 and TRBJ2-1; the table assigns TRBD2, which was not confirmed against the DNA. A total of 12 residues make up the CDR3, ends included. Germline loops: CDR1 SEHNR, CDR2 FQNEAQ (reference sequence).

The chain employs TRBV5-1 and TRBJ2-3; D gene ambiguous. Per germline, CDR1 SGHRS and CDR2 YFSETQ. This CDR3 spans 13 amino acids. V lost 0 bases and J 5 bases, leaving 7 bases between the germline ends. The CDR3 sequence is CASSLEDGDTQYF. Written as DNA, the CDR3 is TGCGCCAGCAGCTTGGAGGACGGAGATACGCAGTATTTT.

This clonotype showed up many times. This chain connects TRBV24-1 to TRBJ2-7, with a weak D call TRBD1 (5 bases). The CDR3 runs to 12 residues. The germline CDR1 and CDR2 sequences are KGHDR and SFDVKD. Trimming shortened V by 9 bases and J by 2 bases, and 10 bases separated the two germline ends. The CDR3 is CATFRQPYEQYF. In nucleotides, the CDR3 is TGTGCCACCTTCAGACAGCCCTACGAGCAGTACTTC.

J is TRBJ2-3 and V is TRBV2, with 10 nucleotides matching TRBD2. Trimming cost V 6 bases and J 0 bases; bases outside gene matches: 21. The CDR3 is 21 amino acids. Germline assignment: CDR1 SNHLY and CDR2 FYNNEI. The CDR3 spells CASSARLSGGSYYSSTDTQYF. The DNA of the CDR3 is TGTGCCAGCAGCGCCCGTCTTAGCGGGGGGTCCTACTACTCTAGCACAGATACGCAGTATTTT. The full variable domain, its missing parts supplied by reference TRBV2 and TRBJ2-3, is EPEVTQTPSHQVTQMGQEVILRCVPISNHLYFYWYRQILGQKVEFLVSFYNNEISEKSEIFDDQFSVERPDGSNFTLKIRSTKLEDSAMYFCASSARLSGGSYYSSTDTQYFGPGTRLTVL.

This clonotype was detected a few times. Here the CDR3 DNA reads TGTGCCAGCAGCCAAAGTGGCGGGACAGGGACGGAAAAACTGTTTTTT. Protein product: CASSQSGGTGTEKLFF. The chain combines TRBV4-2 with TRBJ1-4; TRBD1 matches 9 bases. This CDR3 comprises 16 residues. V lost 2 bases, J lost 8 bases, and 9 bases stayed unmatched. CDR1 LGHNA and CDR2 YNFKEQ come from the germline V gene.

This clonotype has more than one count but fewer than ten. This chain's CDR3 is CSARLLAASPDTQYF. The CDR3 nucleotides are TGCAGTGCTAGATTGCTAGCGGCCTCCCCAGATACGCAGTATTTT. The J gene is TRBJ2-3, the V gene TRBV20-1; 7 bases fit TRBD2. The length of the CDR3 is 15 residues. V gave up 2 bases and J gave up 4 bases; unmatched junction bases: 9. Germline-derived CDR1 and CDR2 are DFQATT and SNEGSKA (reference sequence).

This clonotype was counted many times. The chain's CDR3 is CSAANPQTQYF. CDR3 in DNA: TGCAGTGCTGCAAACCCTCAGACCCAGTACTTC. The chain employs TRBV20-1 and TRBJ2-5, with D hard to call. V was pared by 5 bases and J by 6 bases, with 10 bases between. Germline V lookup: CDR1 DFQATT, CDR2 SNEGSKA (reference sequence). The CDR3 totals 11 residues.

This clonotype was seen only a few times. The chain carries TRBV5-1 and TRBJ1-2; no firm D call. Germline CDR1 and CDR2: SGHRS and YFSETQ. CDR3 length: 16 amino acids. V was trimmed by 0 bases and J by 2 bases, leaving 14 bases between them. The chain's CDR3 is CASSLAVAPSNYGYTF. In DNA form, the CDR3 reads TGCGCCAGCAGCTTGGCCGTTGCTCCAAGCAACTATGGCTACACCTTC.